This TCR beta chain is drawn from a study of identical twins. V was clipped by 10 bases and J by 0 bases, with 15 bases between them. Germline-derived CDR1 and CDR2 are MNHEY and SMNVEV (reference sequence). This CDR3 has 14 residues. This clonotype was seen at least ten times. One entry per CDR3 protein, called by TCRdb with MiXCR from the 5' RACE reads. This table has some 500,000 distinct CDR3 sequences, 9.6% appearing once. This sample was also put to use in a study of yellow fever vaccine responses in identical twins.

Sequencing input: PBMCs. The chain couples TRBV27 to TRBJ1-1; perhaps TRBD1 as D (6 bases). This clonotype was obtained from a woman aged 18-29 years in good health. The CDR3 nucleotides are TGTGCCATTAAGGCGGACAGAATGAACACTGAAGCTTTCTTT. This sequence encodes CAIKADRMNTEAFF.